This T cell receptor (beta chain) originates from a study of blood T cell repertoires in COVID-19. Study-level information: Acute and convalescent COVID-19 samples came from the United States, Italy and Spain. The analysed material was cDNA or gDNA that came from T cells, B-cell-depleted T cells, or PBMCs.

The CDR3 length is 16 residues. Germline CDR1 SGHDT, CDR2 YYEEEE. V was shortened by 4 bases and J by 0 bases, with 14 bases between the two germline ends. Here immunoSEQ multiplex PCR was the method, and the copy in TCRdb shows in-frame clones only, minus some. The data hold about 320,000 clones, with 85% observed a single time. The source of this sequence is a human donor in a cohort sampled during active COVID-19. The chain recombines TRBV5-6 with TRBJ1-5; a possible D gene is TRBD1 (5 bases). Material for sequencing was peripheral blood. The CDR3, as DNA: TGTGCCAGCAGCCAGCCAGGGAGGTTTAGCAATCAGCCCCAGCATTTT. Its translation is CASSQPGRFSNQPQHF.